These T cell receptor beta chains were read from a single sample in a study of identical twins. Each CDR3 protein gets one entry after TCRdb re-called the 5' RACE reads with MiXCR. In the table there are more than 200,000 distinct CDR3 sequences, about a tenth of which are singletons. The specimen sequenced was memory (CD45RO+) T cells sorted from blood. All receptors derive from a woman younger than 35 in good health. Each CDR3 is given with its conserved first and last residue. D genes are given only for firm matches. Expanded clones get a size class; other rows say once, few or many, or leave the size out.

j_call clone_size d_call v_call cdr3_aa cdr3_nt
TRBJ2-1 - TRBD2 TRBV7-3 CASSVSAGGAYNEQFF TGTGCCAGCAGCGTAAGCGCGGGGGGGGCGTACAATGAGCAGTTCTTC
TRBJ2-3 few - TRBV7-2 CASRLQIGGQADTQYF TGTGCCAGCCGGCTCCAGATCGGGGGCCAAGCAGATACGCAGTATTTT
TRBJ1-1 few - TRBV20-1 CSASDLNTEAFF TGCAGTGCTAGTGACCTGAACACTGAAGCTTTCTTT
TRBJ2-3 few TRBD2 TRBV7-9 CASSYKAGGVDTQYF TGTGCCAGCAGCTACAAGGCGGGAGGGGTGGATACGCAGTATTTT
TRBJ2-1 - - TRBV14 CASSQGYGEQFF TGTGCCAGCAGCCAAGGATATGGTGAGCAGTTCTTC
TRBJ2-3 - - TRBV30 CAWSVNAYTDTQYF TGTGCCTGGAGTGTAAATGCCTACACAGATACGCAGTATTTT
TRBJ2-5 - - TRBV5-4 CASSPGSKETQYF TGTGCCAGCAGCCCCGGTTCGAAAGAGACCCAGTACTTC
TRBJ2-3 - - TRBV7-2 CASSRGWGADTQYF TGTGCCAGCAGCCGGGGATGGGGCGCAGATACGCAGTATTTT
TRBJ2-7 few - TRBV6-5 CASSYVGSEQYF TGTGCCAGCAGTTACGTGGGGAGCGAGCAGTACTTC
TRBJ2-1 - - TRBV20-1 CSARWGGPYNEQFF TGCAGTGCTAGATGGGGCGGGCCCTACAATGAGCAGTTCTTC
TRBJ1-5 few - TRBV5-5 CASSLTFQSQPQHF TGTGCCAGCAGCCTCACCTTTCAGAGTCAGCCCCAGCATTTT
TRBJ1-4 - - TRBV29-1 CSGGGGLNEKLFF TGCAGCGGTGGGGGAGGTCTAAATGAAAAACTGTTTTTT
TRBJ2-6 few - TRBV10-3 CAIAGTLGANVLTF TGTGCCATTGCTGGGACTCTGGGGGCCAACGTCCTGACTTTC
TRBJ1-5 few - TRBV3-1 CASSQSLFGTSIGQPQHF TGTGCCAGCAGCCAATCCTTATTTGGGACGTCGATCGGCCAGCCCCAGCATTTT
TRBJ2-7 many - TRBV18 CASSLGQLSSYEQYF TGTGCCAGCTCACTCGGCCAACTTTCTTCCTACGAGCAGTACTTC
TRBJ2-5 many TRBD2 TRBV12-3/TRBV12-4 CASLASGQETQYF TGTGCCAGCCTGGCTAGCGGGCAAGAGACCCAGTACTTC
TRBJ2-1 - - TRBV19 CASSRANEQFF TGTGCCAGTAGCCGGGCAAATGAGCAGTTCTTC
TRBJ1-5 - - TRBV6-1 CASSESGPRGGQPQHF TGTGCCAGCAGCGAATCCGGGCCCCGAGGGGGTCAGCCCCAGCATTTT
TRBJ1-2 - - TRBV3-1 CASSQEGRVGGYTF TGTGCCAGCAGCCAAGAGGGCAGGGTAGGGGGCTACACCTTC
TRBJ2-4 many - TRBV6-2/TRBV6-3 CASKVKNIQYF TGTGCCAGCAAAGTCAAAAACATTCAGTACTTC
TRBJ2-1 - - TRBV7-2 CASSSRSYNEQFF TGTGCCAGCAGCTCGCGATCATACAATGAGCAGTTCTTC
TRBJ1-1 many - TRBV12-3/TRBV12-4 CASSLEQGTKAFF TGTGCCAGCAGTTTAGAGCAGGGGACGAAAGCTTTCTTT
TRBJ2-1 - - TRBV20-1 CSARDLTGYNEQFF TGCAGTGCTAGAGATCTAACAGGGTACAATGAGCAGTTCTTC
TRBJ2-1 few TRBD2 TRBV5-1 CASKPGLAFHNEQFF TGCGCCAGCAAACCGGGACTAGCTTTCCACAATGAGCAGTTCTTC
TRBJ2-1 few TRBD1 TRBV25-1 CASSDGDRGELNEQFF TGTGCCAGCAGTGATGGGGACAGGGGAGAATTGAATGAGCAGTTCTTC
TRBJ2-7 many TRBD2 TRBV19 CASSRSGAYEQYF TGTGCCAGTAGTAGAAGCGGGGCCTACGAGCAGTACTTC
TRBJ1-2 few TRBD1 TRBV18 CASSPGQDYGYTF TGTGCCAGCTCACCTGGACAGGACTATGGCTACACCTTC
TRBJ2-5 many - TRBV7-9 CASSDQETQYF TGTGCCAGCAGTGACCAAGAGACCCAGTACTTC
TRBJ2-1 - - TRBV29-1 CSVGGDGGLGEQFF TGCAGCGTTGGAGGTGACGGGGGTTTGGGTGAGCAGTTCTTC
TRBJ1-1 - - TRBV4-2 CASSQDPVGPFNTEAFF TGTGCCAGCAGCCAAGATCCGGTAGGGCCCTTCAACACTGAAGCTTTCTTT
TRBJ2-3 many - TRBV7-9 CASSFKETQYF TGTGCCAGCAGCTTCAAAGAGACGCAGTATTTT